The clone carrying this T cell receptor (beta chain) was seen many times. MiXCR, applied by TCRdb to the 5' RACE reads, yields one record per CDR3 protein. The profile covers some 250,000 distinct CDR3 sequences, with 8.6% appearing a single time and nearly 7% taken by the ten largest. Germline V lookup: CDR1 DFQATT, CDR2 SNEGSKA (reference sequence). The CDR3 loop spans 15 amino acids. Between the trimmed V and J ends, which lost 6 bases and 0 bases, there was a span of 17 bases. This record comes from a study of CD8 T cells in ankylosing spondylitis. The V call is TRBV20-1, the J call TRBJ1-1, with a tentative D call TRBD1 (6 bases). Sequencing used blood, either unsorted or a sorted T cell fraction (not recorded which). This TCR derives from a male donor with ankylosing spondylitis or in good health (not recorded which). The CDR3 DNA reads TGCAGTGCCAAGAGAGCGGGGGCCATGAACACTGAAGCTTTCTTT. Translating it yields CSAKRAGAMNTEAFF.